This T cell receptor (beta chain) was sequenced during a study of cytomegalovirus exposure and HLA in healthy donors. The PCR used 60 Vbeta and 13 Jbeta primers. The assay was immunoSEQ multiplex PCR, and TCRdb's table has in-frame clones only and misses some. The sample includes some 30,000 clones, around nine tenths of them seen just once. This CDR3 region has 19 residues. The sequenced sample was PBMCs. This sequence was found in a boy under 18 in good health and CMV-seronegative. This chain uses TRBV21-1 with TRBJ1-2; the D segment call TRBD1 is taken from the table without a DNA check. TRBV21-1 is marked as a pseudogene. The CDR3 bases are TGTGCCAGCAGCAAATATAGGCGTGGGTGGGACAGAGCTAACTATGGCTACACCTTC. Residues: CASSKYRRGWDRANYGYTF.